The 20 T cell receptor beta chains below come from one sample, sequenced in a study of shared clonotypes between healthy human individuals. CD45RO-negative cells were positively selected for CCR7, leaving out terminally differentiated effector memory CD45RA+ cells. Sequencing was performed with immunoSEQ multiplex PCR; in TCRdb, only in-frame clones are kept and a portion is missing. The sample shows about 2.1 million clones, roughly 91% of them seen only once. The sequenced material came from naive CD8+ T cells from PBMCs. These receptor sequences come from a man younger than 35 in good health. Some clones in this sample may be carry-over from other donors' samples.

The V call is TRBV11-3, the J call TRBJ2-1; possibly TRBD2 for D (5 bases). V lost 3 bases and J 4 bases, leaving 13 bases between the germline ends. This CDR3 region has 15 residues. From germline, CDR1 is SGHNT and CDR2 YENEEA. In DNA, the CDR3 is TGTGCCAGCAGCTTGGAGGACTCTTCTTACAATGAGCAGTTCTTC. Amino acids: CASSLEDSSYNEQFF.

To note about this clone: At one of its ends the junction is not consistent with the germline gene, which may arise from a read error. The chain couples TRBV27 to TRBJ2-1, with 11 bases lining up with TRBD2. Germline values: CDR1 MNHEY, CDR2 SMNVEV (reference sequence). There are 15 residues in the CDR3. The CDR3 DNA sequence: TGTGCCAGCGGGACTAGCGGAGCCTCCTTCAATGAGCAGTTCTTC. It yields the protein CASGTSGASFNEQFF.

This rearrangement joins TRBV28 to TRBJ2-7; 8 positions match TRBD2. The germline CDR1 and CDR2 sequences are MDHEN and SYDVKM. CDR3 length: 11 residues. Germline trimming cut 5 bases from V and 6 bases from J; bases unmatched to any gene: 0. In DNA form, the CDR3 reads TGTGCCAGCAGTGCGGGGGGCGAGCAGTACTTC. It translates to CASSAGGEQYF. Combining the CDR3 with reference TRBV28 and TRBJ2-7 gives the whole variable domain DVKVTQSSRYLVKRTGEKVFLECVQDMDHENMFWYRQDPGLGLRLIYFSYDVKMKEKGDIPEGYSVSREKKERFSLILESASTNQTSMYLCASSAGGEQYFGPGTRLTVT.

V is TRBV28 and J is TRBJ2-4; perhaps D is TRBD1 or TRBD2 (5 bases each). V was clipped by 5 bases and J by 2 bases, with 13 bases between them. CDR3 length: 15 amino acids. Germline V gene sequence: CDR1 MDHEN, CDR2 SYDVKM. CDR3 loop: CASSGTFITKNIQYF. CDR3 coding DNA: TGTGCCAGCAGTGGGACGTTCATAACCAAAAACATTCAGTACTTC.

The chain has TRBV5-1 and TRBJ1-1, with TRBD1 matching over 9 bases. This CDR3 has 14 residues. V lost 4 bases and J lost 4; bases outside the gene matches: 5. Looked up from germline, CDR1 is SGHRS and CDR2 is YFSETQ. The CDR3: CASSPGQGITEAFF. The CDR3 nucleotides read TGCGCCAGCAGCCCGGGACAGGGCATCACTGAAGCTTTCTTT.

This rearrangement joins TRBV4-1 to TRBJ1-2; 12 bases align to TRBD1. The ends lost 0 bases at V and 0 bases at J; junction bases unmatched: 11. The CDR3 length is 20 residues. The germline CDR1 and CDR2 sequences are MGHRA and YSYEKL. DNA of the CDR3: TGCGCCAGCAGCCAAGATCTTGTCGTGGGACAGGGGGCAGCTAACTATGGCTACACCTTC. The encoded protein is CASSQDLVVGQGAANYGYTF.

This chain uses TRBV4-1 with TRBJ2-1, with D hard to call. Germline-derived CDR1 and CDR2 are MGHRA and YSYEKL. The V end lost 0 bases, the J end lost 9 bases, and 18 bases lay between the germline ends. The CDR3 spans 16 residues. The CDR3 coding sequence is TGCGCCAGCAGCCAAGATTTACGGGTAAGAGCTCTTGAGCAGTTCTTC. Amino acids: CASSQDLRVRALEQFF.

V usage is TRBV29-1 and J usage is TRBJ2-1, with 8 bases fitting TRBD1. Unmatched junction bases numbered 9, after V lost 7 bases and J lost 4 bases. CDR1 SQVTM and CDR2 ANQGSEA come from the germline V gene. The CDR3 is 14 residues long. In DNA form, the CDR3 reads TGCAGCGCCAGGACAGGGAGGTCGTACAATGAGCAGTTCTTC. Translation: CSARTGRSYNEQFF.

The chain joins TRBV4-1 to TRBJ2-7, with D possibly being TRBD1 or TRBD2 (5 bases each). This CDR3 is 14 amino acids long. Trimming removed 4 bases from V and 2 bases from J, with 12 bases in between. Germline CDR1 reads MGHRA; CDR2 reads YSYEKL. CDR3 residues: CASSPRDGAYEQYF. The CDR3 DNA reads TGCGCCAGCAGCCCCCGGGACGGGGCCTACGAGCAGTACTTC.

Notes on this clone: Other DNA sequences within the sample encode an identical CDR3. CDR3 sequence: CASSFLAGSTDTQYF. In nucleotides, the CDR3 is TGTGCCAGCAGTTTCTTAGCGGGGAGCACAGATACGCAGTATTTT. This chain uses TRBV27 with TRBJ2-3; the match to TRBD2 covers 8 bases. V gave up 3 bases and J gave up 0 bases; unmatched junction bases: 2. The germline gives CDR1 MNHEY, CDR2 SMNVEV (reference sequence). There are 15 residues in the CDR3.

The chain combines TRBV5-1 with TRBJ2-1; 14 bases are shared with TRBD2. Germline-derived CDR1 and CDR2 are SGHRS and YFSETQ. The V and J ends lost 0 bases and 9 bases, in that order; junction bases with no gene match: 8. The length of the CDR3 is 17 residues. The CDR3 is CASSLEGLAGEDCEQFF. The CDR3 coding sequence is TGCGCCAGCAGCTTGGAGGGACTAGCGGGAGAAGATTGTGAGCAGTTCTTC.

This chain links TRBV7-9 with TRBJ2-7; weak D call: TRBD2 (6 bases). The CDR3 covers 14 residues. Germline-derived CDR1 and CDR2 are SEHNR and FQNEAQ (reference sequence). The germline V and J ends were trimmed by 1 base and 6 bases, with 13 bases remaining between them. CDR3: CASSLGRGGGEQYF. The CDR3 nucleotides read TGTGCCAGCAGCTTAGGGCGGGGTGGGGGCGAGCAGTACTTC.

A single count supports this clone. This sample also contains other DNA sequences that code for the same CDR3. The chain combines TRBV7-9 with TRBJ2-3; D unclear. Germline CDR1 and CDR2: SEHNR and FQNEAQ (reference sequence). The germline V and J ends were trimmed by 4 bases and 2 bases, with 7 bases remaining between them. The CDR3 totals 13 residues. The CDR3, as DNA: TGTGCCAGCAGCTCCTCTGTCACAGATACGCAGTATTTT. Protein sequence: CASSSSVTDTQYF. Based on the CDR3 plus reference TRBV7-9 and TRBJ2-3, the full variable domain is DTGVSQNPRHKITKRGQNVTFRCDPISEHNRLYWYRQTLGQGPEFLTYFQNEAQLEKSRLLSDRFSAERPKGSFSTLEIQRTEQGDSAMYLCASSSSVTDTQYFGPGTRLTVL.

The CDR3 loop is CASSYRGKNQPQHF. In nucleotides, the CDR3 is TGTGCCAGCAGTTACAGGGGGAAGAATCAGCCCCAGCATTTT. V usage is TRBV28 and J usage is TRBJ1-5, with 8 positions matching TRBD1. V lost 4 bases, J lost 4 bases, and 3 bases stayed unmatched. This CDR3 is 14 amino acids long. Germline values: CDR1 MDHEN, CDR2 SYDVKM.

V is TRBV7-6 and J is TRBJ2-7, with 12 bases aligning to TRBD2. The CDR3 consists of 15 residues. The germline gives CDR1 SGHVS, CDR2 FNYEAQ. The ends lost 6 bases at V and 3 bases at J; junction bases unmatched: 6. For the CDR3, the DNA is TGTGCCAGCAGAAAGACTAGCGGGAGTCTCTACGAGCAGTACTTC. As protein: CASRKTSGSLYEQYF.

CDR3 nucleotide sequence: TGTGCCAGCAGTCTCGGCAGGGACTACGAGCAGTACTTC. Translation: CASSLGRDYEQYF. J is TRBJ2-7 and V is TRBV6-5, with D maybe TRBD1 (5 bases). The CDR3 is made up of 13 amino acids. Germline loops: CDR1 MNHEY, CDR2 SVGAGI. Trimming stripped 5 bases from V and 3 bases from J, with 11 bases between.

The chain is built from TRBV27 and TRBJ2-2; D perhaps matches TRBD2 (5 bases). V lost 6 bases and J 1 base, leaving 9 bases between the germline ends. In germline, CDR1 is MNHEY, CDR2 SMNVEV (reference sequence). The CDR3 contains 14 residues. CDR3 in DNA: TGTGCCAGCAGCTGGACTTGGAACACCGGGGAGCTGTTTTTT. Translating it yields CASSWTWNTGELFF.

The chain couples TRBV13 to TRBJ2-7; no clear D gene. V was pared by 5 bases and J by 3 bases, with 8 bases between. Germline V gene sequence: CDR1 PRHDT, CDR2 FYEKMQ (reference sequence). The CDR3 has 12 residues. CDR3 amino acids: CASSQIRYEQYF. The CDR3 DNA is TGTGCCAGCAGCCAAATACGCTACGAGCAGTACTTC.

The J gene is TRBJ1-1, the V gene TRBV19, with 8 bases lining up with TRBD1. The germline CDR1 and CDR2 sequences are LNHDA and SQIVND (reference sequence). The CDR3 runs 16 residues. V was clipped by 5 bases and J by 4 bases; unmatched bases: 12. The chain's CDR3 is CASSLSQGARGTEAFF. DNA for the CDR3: TGTGCCAGTAGTCTATCGCAGGGGGCGCGTGGCACTGAAGCTTTCTTT.

This clone was counted once. The gene calls are TRBV18 and TRBJ1-2; 8 nucleotides match TRBD1. This CDR3 has 14 amino acids. Germline CDR1 and CDR2: KGHSH and LQKENI. V shed 6 bases, J shed 4 bases, and the junction held 7 bases outside the gene matches. Here the CDR3 DNA reads TGTGCCAGCTCCCCGGAGGGGACAGGCTATGGCTACACCTTC. It translates to CASSPEGTGYGYTF.